This record looks at one TCR beta chain sequence and its context. Germline values: CDR1 LNHDA, CDR2 SQIVND (reference sequence). This CDR3 has 13 amino acids. The V gene lost 2 bases and the J gene lost 4 bases, with 8 bases spanning the gap. Here immunoSEQ multiplex PCR was the method, and the copy in TCRdb shows in-frame clones only, minus some. The repertoire holds about 410,000 clones, with approximately 90% as singletons. The entry originates in a study of control samples from healthy donors and cancer patients. This sequence joins TRBV19 and TRBJ1-1, with no clear D. Sequencing was carried out using PBMCs. The origin of this receptor is a man aged 40-50 years with head and neck cancer. CDR3 amino acids: CASSIQPGTEAFF. The CDR3, as DNA: TGTGCCAGTAGTATACAACCAGGCACTGAAGCTTTCTTT.